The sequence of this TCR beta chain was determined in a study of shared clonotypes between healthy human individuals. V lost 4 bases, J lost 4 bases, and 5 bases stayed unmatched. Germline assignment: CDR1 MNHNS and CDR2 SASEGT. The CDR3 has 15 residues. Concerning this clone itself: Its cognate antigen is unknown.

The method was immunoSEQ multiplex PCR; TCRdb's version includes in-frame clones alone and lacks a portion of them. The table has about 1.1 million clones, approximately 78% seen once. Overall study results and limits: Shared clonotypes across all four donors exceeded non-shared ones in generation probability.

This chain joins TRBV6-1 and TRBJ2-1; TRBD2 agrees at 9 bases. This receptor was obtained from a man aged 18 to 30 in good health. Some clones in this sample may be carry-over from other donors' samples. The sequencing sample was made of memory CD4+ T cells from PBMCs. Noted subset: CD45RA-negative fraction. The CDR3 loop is CASSVTSGRYNEQFF. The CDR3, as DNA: TGTGCCAGCAGTGTAACTAGCGGGCGGTACAATGAGCAGTTCTTC.